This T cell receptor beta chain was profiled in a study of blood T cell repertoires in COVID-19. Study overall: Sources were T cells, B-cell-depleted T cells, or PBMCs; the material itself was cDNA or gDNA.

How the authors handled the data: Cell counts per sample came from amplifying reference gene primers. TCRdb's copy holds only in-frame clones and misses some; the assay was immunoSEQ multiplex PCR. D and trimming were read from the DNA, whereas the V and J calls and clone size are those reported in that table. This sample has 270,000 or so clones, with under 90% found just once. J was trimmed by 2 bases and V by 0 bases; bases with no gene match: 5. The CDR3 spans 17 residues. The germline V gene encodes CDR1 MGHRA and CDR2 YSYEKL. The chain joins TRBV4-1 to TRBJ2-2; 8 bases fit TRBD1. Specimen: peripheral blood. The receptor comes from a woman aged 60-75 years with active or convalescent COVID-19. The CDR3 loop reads CASSQESTGANTGELFF. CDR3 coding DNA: TGCGCCAGCAGCCAAGAATCGACAGGGGCTAACACCGGGGAGCTGTTTTTT.